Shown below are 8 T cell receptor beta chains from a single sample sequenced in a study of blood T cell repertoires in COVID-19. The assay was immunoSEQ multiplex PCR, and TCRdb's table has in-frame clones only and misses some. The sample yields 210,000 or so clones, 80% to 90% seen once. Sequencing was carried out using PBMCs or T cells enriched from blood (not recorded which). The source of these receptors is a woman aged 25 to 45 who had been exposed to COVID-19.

CDR3 residues: CASSIWGTDSSPGTF. Here the CDR3 DNA reads TGTGCCAGTAGTATCTGGGGGACGGACAGTTCACCGGGAACCTTC. This chain links TRBV19 with TRBJ1-2; D possibly corresponds to TRBD1 (6 bases). Germline loops: CDR1 LNHDA, CDR2 SQIVND (reference sequence). The CDR3 is 15 amino acids. V was shortened by 3 bases and J by 14 bases, with 25 bases between the two germline ends.

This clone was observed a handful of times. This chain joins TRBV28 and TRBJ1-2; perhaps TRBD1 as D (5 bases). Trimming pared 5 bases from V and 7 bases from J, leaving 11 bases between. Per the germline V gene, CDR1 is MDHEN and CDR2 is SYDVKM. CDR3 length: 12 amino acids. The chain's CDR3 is CASSGASVGYTF. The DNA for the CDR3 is TGTGCCAGCAGTGGGGCGTCGGTTGGCTACACCTTC.

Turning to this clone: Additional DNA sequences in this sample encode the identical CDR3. CDR3 nucleotides: TGTGCCAGCAGCCCAAGGGGAGGCGAGCAGTACTTC. This encodes CASSPRGGEQYF. The chain has TRBV7-9 and TRBJ2-7; TRBD2 might be the D (6 bases). The CDR3 has 12 amino acids. The germline gives CDR1 SEHNR, CDR2 FQNEAQ (reference sequence). Trimming removed 5 bases at V and 6 bases at J, with 11 bases between.

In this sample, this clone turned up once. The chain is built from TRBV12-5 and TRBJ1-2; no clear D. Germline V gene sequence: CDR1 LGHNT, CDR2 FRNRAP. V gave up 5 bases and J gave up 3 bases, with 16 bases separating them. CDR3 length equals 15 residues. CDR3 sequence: CASGHPRGNDYGYTF. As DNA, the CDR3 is TGTGCTAGTGGTCACCCTCGGGGAAATGACTATGGCTACACCTTC.

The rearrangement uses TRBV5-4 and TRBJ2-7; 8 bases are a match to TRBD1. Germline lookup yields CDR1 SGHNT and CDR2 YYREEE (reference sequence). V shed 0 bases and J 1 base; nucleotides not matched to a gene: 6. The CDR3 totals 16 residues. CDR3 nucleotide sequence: TGTGCCAGCAGCTTGGCCAAGGGGGACAGGTCCTACGAGCAGTACTTC. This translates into CASSLAKGDRSYEQYF. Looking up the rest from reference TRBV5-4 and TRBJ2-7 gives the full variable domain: ETGVTQSPTHLIKTRGQQVTLRCSSQSGHNTVSWYQQALGQGPQFIFQYYREEENGRGNFPPRFSGLQFPNYSSELNVNALELDDSALYLCASSLAKGDRSYEQYFGPGTRLTVT.

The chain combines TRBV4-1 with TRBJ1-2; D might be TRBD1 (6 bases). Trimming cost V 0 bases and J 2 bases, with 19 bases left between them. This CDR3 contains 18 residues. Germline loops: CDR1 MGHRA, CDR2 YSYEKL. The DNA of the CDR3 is TGCGCCAGCAGCCAAGATACGCGACGACAGGTCCCCAACTATGGCTACACCTTC. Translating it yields CASSQDTRRQVPNYGYTF.

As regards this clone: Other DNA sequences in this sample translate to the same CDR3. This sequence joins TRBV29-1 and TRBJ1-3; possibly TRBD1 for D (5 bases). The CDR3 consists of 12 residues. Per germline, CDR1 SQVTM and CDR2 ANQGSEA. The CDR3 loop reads CSVGQVGNTIYF. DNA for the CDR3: TGCAGTGTCGGACAAGTTGGAAACACCATATATTTT.

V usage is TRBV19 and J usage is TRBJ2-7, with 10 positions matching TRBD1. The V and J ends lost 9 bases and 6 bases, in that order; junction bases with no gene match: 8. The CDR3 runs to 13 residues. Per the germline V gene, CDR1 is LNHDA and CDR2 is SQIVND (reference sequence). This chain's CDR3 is CASRGTGVSEQYF. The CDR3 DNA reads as TGTGCCAGCCGGGGGACAGGGGTCTCCGAGCAGTACTTC.